This T cell receptor (beta chain) was profiled in a study of blood T cells in healthy people across ages. Overall study findings and caveats: A greater number of naive CD4+ cells and higher diversity distinguished long-lived donors from aged donors. PBMC samples, being unsorted, prevented any conclusive comparison of naive and antigen-experienced cells.

This clonotype has only a few counts. Its target is not known. Germline values: CDR1 KGHSH, CDR2 LQKENI. V lost 6 bases to trimming and J lost 4 bases; unmatched junction nucleotides: 15. The CDR3 has 17 residues. For the second PCR, which ran for 7 to 11 cycles, a sample-barcoded 5' primer and a J-beta primer mix were used. TCRdb called the 5' RACE reads again in MiXCR, with one record for every CDR3 protein. The repertoire consists of more than 650,000 distinct CDR3 sequences, with 20% to 30% occurring once and the leading ten covering around 3%. Separately, the same data were catalogued under a study of T cells of mothers and their children.

The receptor's source is a boy aged 5 to 17 in good health. The chain recombines TRBV18 with TRBJ1-1, with 9 bases fitting TRBD1. The specimen sequenced was blood. Written as DNA, the CDR3 is TGTGCCAGCTCCCCTCGATCCGGGACAGGGATAGGCACTGAAGCTTTCTTT. Its protein is CASSPRSGTGIGTEAFF.